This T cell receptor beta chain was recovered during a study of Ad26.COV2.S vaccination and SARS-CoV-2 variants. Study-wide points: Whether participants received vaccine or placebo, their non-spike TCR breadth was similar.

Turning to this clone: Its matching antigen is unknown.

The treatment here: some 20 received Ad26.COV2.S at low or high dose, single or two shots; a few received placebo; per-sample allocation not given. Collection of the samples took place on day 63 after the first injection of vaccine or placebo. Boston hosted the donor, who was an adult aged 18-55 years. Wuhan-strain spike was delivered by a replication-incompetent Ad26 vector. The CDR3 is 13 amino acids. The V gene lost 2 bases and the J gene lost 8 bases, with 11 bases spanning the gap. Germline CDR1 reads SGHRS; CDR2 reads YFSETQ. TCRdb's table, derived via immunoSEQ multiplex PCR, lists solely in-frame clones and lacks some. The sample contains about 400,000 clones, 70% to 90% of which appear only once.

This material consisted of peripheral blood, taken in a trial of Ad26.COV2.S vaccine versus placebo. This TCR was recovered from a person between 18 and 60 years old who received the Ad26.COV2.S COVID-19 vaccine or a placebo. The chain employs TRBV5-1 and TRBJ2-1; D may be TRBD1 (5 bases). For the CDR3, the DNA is TGCGCCAGCAGCTTATCCAGGGATGATGAGCAGTTCTTC. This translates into CASSLSRDDEQFF.